Listed here are 7 T cell receptor beta chains from one sample, sequenced in a study of blood T cell repertoires in COVID-19. Profiling relied on immunoSEQ multiplex PCR, and the TCRdb table lists in-frame clones only, not all of them. The sample gives roughly 87,000 clones, approximately 88% of which show up once; around 0.44% is in the top ten. The sample taken for sequencing was peripheral blood. These receptors all come from a man between 60 and 75 years old with acute or convalescent COVID-19.

The chain carries TRBV15 and TRBJ2-3, with TRBD2 matching over 9 bases. V lost 2 bases, J lost 3 bases, and 15 bases stayed unmatched. This CDR3 region has 19 residues. Germline V gives CDR1 LNHNV, CDR2 YYDKDF (reference sequence). CDR3 sequence: CATSRRISGGYRWTDTQYF. CDR3 sequence (DNA): TGTGCCACCAGCAGAAGGATTAGCGGGGGATATAGGTGGACAGATACGCAGTATTTT.

The chain links TRBV10-3 to TRBJ2-7, with D unresolved. The V end lost 1 base, the J end lost 7 bases, and 8 bases lay between the germline ends. This CDR3 has 12 residues. Germline V gene data show CDR1 as ENHRY and CDR2 as SYGVKD. As DNA, the CDR3 is TGTGCCATCAGTGAGTTCCCCCCTGAGCAGTACTTC. Translation: CAISEFPPEQYF.

The chain carries TRBV5-4 and TRBJ2-1; TRBD1 might be the D (6 bases). There are 13 residues in the CDR3. Trimming pared 4 bases from V and 5 bases from J, leaving 10 bases between. Per germline, CDR1 SGHNT and CDR2 YYREEE (reference sequence). The CDR3 is CASSGRQDNEQFF. The CDR3 DNA sequence: TGTGCCAGCAGCGGGCGACAGGACAATGAGCAGTTCTTC.

The chain uses TRBV7-8 and TRBJ1-1; the match to TRBD1 covers 9 bases. Germline V gene data show CDR1 as SGHVS and CDR2 as FQNEAQ. The V and J ends lost 3 bases and 1 base, in that order; junction bases with no gene match: 9. The CDR3 is 17 amino acids. CDR3 sequence reads: CASSFLQGAAGNTEAFF. The CDR3 bases are TGTGCCAGCAGCTTCTTACAGGGGGCAGCGGGGAACACTGAAGCTTTCTTT.

The genes are TRBV2 and TRBJ2-7, with TRBD1 matching 7 bases. The germline V gene encodes CDR1 SNHLY and CDR2 FYNNEI. Trimming took 1 base from V and 5 from J; bases not matched to a gene: 5. The CDR3 contains 14 residues. CDR3 coding DNA: TGTGCCAGCAGTGAAGGACAGGGCGCCCACGAGCAGTACTTC. The encoded protein is CASSEGQGAHEQYF.

The CDR3 nucleotides read TGTGCCAGTAGTATCTCCGGGACAGGGGGTTTTGGTAACTATGGCTACACCTTC. This encodes CASSISGTGGFGNYGYTF. V gene TRBV19 combines with J gene TRBJ1-2; 11 positions agree with TRBD1. V was clipped by 3 bases and J by 1 base; unmatched bases: 10. The germline gives CDR1 LNHDA, CDR2 SQIVND (reference sequence). This CDR3 has 18 amino acids.

The J gene is TRBJ2-3, the V gene TRBV5-1; D might be TRBD2 (6 bases). Germline V gene data show CDR1 as SGHRS and CDR2 as YFSETQ. V was shortened by 0 bases and J by 6 bases, with 11 bases between the two germline ends. The CDR3 is 14 residues long. CDR3 sequence: CASSLDVAGDTQYF. CDR3 coding DNA: TGCGCCAGCAGCTTGGACGTGGCGGGGGATACGCAGTATTTT.